A selection of T cell receptor beta chains follows, all from one sample in a study of blood T cell repertoires in COVID-19. Method: immunoSEQ multiplex PCR; TCRdb's copy keeps in-frame clones and lacks some. In the table there are around 170,000 clones, 80% of which are singletons. Material: PBMCs or T cells enriched from blood (not recorded which). These TCRs come from a man aged 55 to 70 who had been exposed to COVID-19. The CDR3 runs from the conserved cysteine through the conserved F or W. D genes are given only for firm matches. Some rows mark clone size as missing; the rest say once, few, many or name a class of expanded clone.

d_gene,v_gene,abundance,j_gene,CDR3aa,CDR3nt
TRBD2,TRBV4-3,NA,TRBJ2-1,CASSQEGLAGSSYNEQFF,TGCGCCAGCAGCCAAGAAGGACTAGCGGGGAGCTCCTACAATGAGCAGTTCTTC
NA,TRBV15,once,TRBJ1-1,CATSRVPGGLMNTEAFF,TGTGCCACCAGCAGGGTCCCGGGGGGGTTGATGAACACTGAAGCTTTCTTT
NA,TRBV3-1/TRBV3-2,NA,TRBJ1-1,CASSQVGGSTEAFF,TGTGCCAGCAGCCAAGTTGGGGGGAGTACTGAAGCTTTCTTT
NA,TRBV12-3/TRBV12-4,NA,TRBJ1-4,CATRGSTNEKLFF,TGTGCCACCCGGGGATCAACTAATGAAAAACTGTTTTTT
TRBD1,TRBV10-3,NA,TRBJ2-5,CAIRGQGTQETQYF,TGTGCCATCAGAGGACAGGGGACGCAAGAGACCCAGTACTTC
TRBD1,TRBV7-8,once,TRBJ1-5,CASSPTGGGNQPQHF,TGTGCCAGCAGCCCGACAGGGGGCGGCAATCAGCCCCAGCATTTT
TRBD2,TRBV10-1,NA,TRBJ2-1,CANGAGGGNEQFF,TGCGCCAACGGGGCGGGAGGGGGCAATGAGCAGTTCTTC
TRBD1,TRBV7-2,NA,TRBJ2-5,CASSPGTGTWAQYF,TGTGCCAGCAGTCCCGGGACAGGGACATGGGCCCAGTACTTC
NA,TRBV19,NA,TRBJ1-5,CASSILQGNNQPQHF,TGTGCCAGTAGTATTCTCCAGGGCAACAATCAGCCCCAGCATTTT
TRBD1,TRBV5-1,NA,TRBJ1-6,CASSWQGAGYNSPLHF,TGCGCCAGCAGCTGGCAGGGGGCAGGCTATAATTCACCCCTCCACTTT
TRBD2,TRBV5-4,NA,TRBJ2-1,CASSRPTSGGRGLDEQFF,TGTGCCAGCAGCCGCCCGACTAGTGGCGGGAGGGGACTCGATGAGCAGTTCTTC
TRBD1,TRBV19,NA,TRBJ2-7,CASSRTGVSYEQYF,TGTGCCAGTAGTAGGACAGGGGTTTCCTACGAGCAGTACTTC
NA,TRBV28,NA,TRBJ2-1,CASSSQREPHPNNEQFF,TGTGCCAGCAGTTCGCAACGGGAACCCCACCCAAACAATGAGCAGTTCTTC
TRBD2,TRBV5-5,NA,TRBJ2-1,CASSPVGPAGVSEQFF,TGTGCCAGCAGCCCCGTGGGGCCAGCGGGAGTCTCTGAGCAGTTCTTC
NA,TRBV30,NA,TRBJ1-6,CAWSALVRGYNSPLHF,TGTGCCTGGAGCGCCCTGGTAAGGGGATATAATTCACCCCTCCACTTT
NA,TRBV5-3,NA,TRBJ2-7,CARSLKTAPVKADSYEQYF,TGTGCCAGAAGCTTGAAGACTGCCCCAGTGAAAGCGGACTCCTACGAGCAGTACTTC
NA,TRBV6-2/TRBV6-3,NA,TRBJ2-3,CASSYPTPSDTQYF,TGTGCCAGCAGTTACCCAACACCTTCAGATACGCAGTATTTT
NA,TRBV11-2,NA,TRBJ1-2,CASSLEGAAAYGYTF,TGTGCCAGCAGCTTAGAGGGGGCGGCTGCCTATGGCTACACCTTC
NA,TRBV7-2,NA,TRBJ1-2,CASSLRVGGGYTF,TGTGCCAGCAGCTTAAGAGTCGGTGGTGGCTACACCTTC
TRBD2,TRBV9,NA,TRBJ2-1,CASSRAGEDSNEQFF,TGTGCCAGCAGCCGAGCGGGAGAGGATAGCAATGAGCAGTTCTTC
TRBD2,TRBV7-2,NA,TRBJ2-5,CASSRGGLETQYF,TGTGCCAGCAGCCGGGGGGGGTTAGAGACCCAGTACTTC
NA,TRBV14,NA,TRBJ2-2,CASRITGIGELFF,TGTGCCAGCAGAATAACAGGGATCGGGGAGCTGTTTTTT
NA,TRBV19,NA,TRBJ1-1,CASSIGQRVNTEAFF,TGTGCCAGTAGTATTGGACAGAGGGTGAACACTGAAGCTTTCTTT
NA,TRBV24-1,NA,TRBJ1-1,CATSGPGPTEAFF,TGTGCCACCAGTGGCCCAGGGCCCACTGAAGCTTTCTTT
NA,TRBV3-1/TRBV3-2,NA,TRBJ2-7,CASSRTGQGEQYF,TGTGCCAGCAGCCGCACGGGGCAGGGGGAGCAGTACTTC
NA,TRBV6-1,NA,TRBJ2-5,CASSELDSQETQYF,TGTGCCAGCAGTGAACTGGACAGCCAAGAGACCCAGTACTTC
NA,TRBV11-3,NA,TRBJ2-3,CASSQWGGADTQYF,TGTGCCAGCAGCCAATGGGGGGGCGCAGATACGCAGTATTTT
NA,TRBV11-2,NA,TRBJ2-5,CASSFSRSGGETQYF,TGTGCCAGCAGCTTCTCTAGGTCCGGGGGAGAGACCCAGTACTTC
NA,TRBV3-1/TRBV3-2,NA,TRBJ2-5,CASSQGALQETQYF,TGTGCCAGCAGCCAAGGGGCCTTACAAGAGACCCAGTACTTC
TRBD1,TRBV29-1,NA,TRBJ2-5,CSVRAGGKETQYF,TGCAGCGTTCGTGCAGGGGGAAAAGAGACCCAGTACTTC
NA,TRBV2,NA,TRBJ1-1,CASSGTGSSEAFF,TGTGCCAGCAGTGGGACGGGAAGTTCGGAAGCTTTCTTT
TRBD2,TRBV7-2,NA,TRBJ2-1,CASSLRAGGLAGGNEQFF,TGTGCCAGCAGCTTAAGGGCCGGTGGACTAGCGGGAGGCAATGAGCAGTTCTTC
TRBD2,TRBV25-1,many,TRBJ2-7,CASSGRLAGPYEQYF,TGTGCCAGCAGTGGTCGGCTAGCGGGGCCCTACGAGCAGTACTTC
TRBD2,TRBV19,NA,TRBJ2-1,CASSEGLAGDNEQFF,TGTGCCAGTAGTGAGGGACTAGCGGGAGACAATGAGCAGTTCTTC
NA,TRBV3-1/TRBV3-2,NA,TRBJ2-5,CASSWRAEIQETQYF,TGTGCCAGCAGTTGGAGAGCCGAAATCCAAGAGACCCAGTACTTC
TRBD1,TRBV5-4,NA,TRBJ2-3,CASSVGQGDTQYF,TGTGCCAGCAGCGTGGGACAGGGTGATACGCAGTATTTT
TRBD1,TRBV5-1,NA,TRBJ2-3,CASSLDLGQGVYTQYF,TGCGCCAGCAGCTTGGATCTGGGACAGGGCGTGTATACGCAGTATTTT
TRBD1,TRBV19,NA,TRBJ1-5,CASSERQGLNQPQHF,TGTGCCAGTAGTGAGCGACAGGGCCTCAATCAGCCCCAGCATTTT
NA,TRBV27,NA,TRBJ1-1,CASRQYAASSMNTEAFF,TGTGCCAGCAGACAATACGCTGCAAGTTCCATGAACACTGAAGCTTTCTTT
TRBD2,TRBV7-7,once,TRBJ2-3,CASGLGSGSPDTQYF,TGTGCCAGCGGCTTAGGAAGCGGGAGCCCAGATACGCAGTATTTT
TRBD1,TRBV5-4,NA,TRBJ2-3,CASSLDRVTDTQYF,TGTGCCAGCAGCCTGGACAGGGTCACAGATACGCAGTATTTT
NA,TRBV29-1,NA,TRBJ2-7,CSVEEGGFEQYF,TGCAGCGTTGAAGAGGGGGGTTTCGAGCAGTACTTC
NA,TRBV5-6,NA,TRBJ2-7,CASSLVVGAEQYF,TGTGCCAGCAGCTTGGTGGTAGGGGCCGAGCAGTACTTC
NA,TRBV9,once,TRBJ1-3,CASSVVDGAAGNTIYF,TGTGCCAGCAGCGTAGTGGATGGGGCGGCTGGAAACACCATATATTTT
NA,TRBV7-2,NA,TRBJ2-7,CASSLSLYEQYF,TGTGCCAGCAGCTTATCTCTCTACGAGCAGTACTTC
NA,TRBV7-6,NA,TRBJ2-4,CASSLGGERGNIQYF,TGTGCCAGCAGCTTAGGGGGGGAACGGGGAAACATTCAGTACTTC
TRBD1,TRBV27,NA,TRBJ2-7,CASATGVEQYF,TGTGCCAGTGCGACAGGGGTCGAGCAGTACTTC
TRBD1,TRBV3-1/TRBV3-2,NA,TRBJ1-3,CASSQNRGWGNTIYF,TGTGCCAGCAGCCAAAACAGGGGATGGGGAAACACCATATATTTT
TRBD2,TRBV28,few,TRBJ2-3,CASSSPWIAGSRDTQYF,TGTGCCAGCAGTTCCCCTTGGATAGCGGGATCGAGAGATACGCAGTATTTT
NA,TRBV18,NA,TRBJ2-5,CASSPVGTSQETQYF,TGTGCCAGCTCACCAGTGGGGACATCCCAAGAGACCCAGTACTTC
TRBD1,TRBV5-1,NA,TRBJ1-2,CASSPGDRGRPYGYTF,TGCGCCAGCAGCCCGGGGGACAGGGGGCGCCCCTATGGCTACACCTTC
NA,TRBV5-1,few,TRBJ2-5,CASSLAGSQETQYF,TGCGCCAGCAGCTTGGCCGGGAGCCAAGAGACCCAGTACTTC
NA,TRBV19,NA,TRBJ1-2,CASSISGANYGYTF,TGTGCCAGTAGTATAAGCGGAGCTAACTATGGCTACACCTTC
NA,TRBV24-1,NA,TRBJ1-2,CATSEGGYGYTF,TGTGCCACCAGTGAAGGGGGCTATGGCTACACCTTC